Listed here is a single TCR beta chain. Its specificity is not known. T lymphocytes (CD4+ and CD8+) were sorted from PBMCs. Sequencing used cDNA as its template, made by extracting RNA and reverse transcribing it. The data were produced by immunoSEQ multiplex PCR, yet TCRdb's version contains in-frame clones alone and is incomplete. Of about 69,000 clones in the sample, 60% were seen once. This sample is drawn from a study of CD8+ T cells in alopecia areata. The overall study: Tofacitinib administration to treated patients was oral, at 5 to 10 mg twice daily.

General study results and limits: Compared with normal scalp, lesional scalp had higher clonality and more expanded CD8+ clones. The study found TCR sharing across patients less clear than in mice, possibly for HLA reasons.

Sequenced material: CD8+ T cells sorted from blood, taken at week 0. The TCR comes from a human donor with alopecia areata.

CDR3 in amino acids: CSATGGEKLFF. CDR3 bases: TGCAGCGCGACCGGGGGGGAAAAACTGTTTTTT. V is TRBV29-1 and J is TRBJ1-4; tentatively, D is TRBD1 (5 bases). V gave up 7 bases and J gave up 8 bases, with 11 bases separating them. Per germline, CDR1 SQVTM and CDR2 ANQGSEA. The CDR3 sequence is 11 residues long.